These 14 T cell receptor beta chains originate from one sample sequenced in a study of cytotoxic CD8 clonotypes in ibrutinib-treated CLL. Here immunoSEQ multiplex PCR was the method, and the copy in TCRdb shows in-frame clones only, minus some. The sample holds 160,000 or so clones, 81% seen once. Here the sequenced sample was PBMCs, taken after 12 months of ibrutinib treatment. Receptor source: a human donor with chronic lymphocytic leukemia.

This chain joins TRBV18 and TRBJ1-2, with TRBD1 matching 7 bases. Germline-derived CDR1 and CDR2 are KGHSH and LQKENI. The CDR3 covers 14 residues. The ends lost 6 bases at V and 1 base at J; junction bases unmatched: 5. CDR3 sequence reads: CASSPGGINYGYTF. CDR3 in DNA: TGTGCCAGCTCCCCAGGGGGAATTAACTATGGCTACACCTTC.

This clone came up many times. This chain links TRBV28 with TRBJ2-2; 9 bases are a match to TRBD1. Losses at the gene ends were 5 bases for V and 1 base for J; bases not matched to a gene: 5. Germline V gene sequence: CDR1 MDHEN, CDR2 SYDVKM. This CDR3 spans 16 amino acids. For the CDR3, the DNA is TGTGCCAGCAGTCTAACGGGACAGGGGAACACCGGGGAGCTGTTTTTT. Protein sequence: CASSLTGQGNTGELFF.

The V and J genes are TRBV6-5 and TRBJ2-1; D not resolved. The CDR3 runs 15 residues. Trimming removed 0 bases at V and 3 bases at J, with 9 bases between. Looked up from germline, CDR1 is MNHEY and CDR2 is SVGAGI. CDR3 coding DNA: TGTGCCAGCAGTTACTCTGGAGTACGCTACAATGAGCAGTTCTTC. The encoded protein is CASSYSGVRYNEQFF.

Regarding this clone: Other DNA sequences in the sample encode the same CDR3. This chain uses TRBV19 with TRBJ1-1, with 7 bases lining up with TRBD1. V was clipped by 6 bases and J by 3 bases; unmatched bases: 7. CDR3 length equals 14 residues. Germline assignment: CDR1 LNHDA and CDR2 SQIVND (reference sequence). CDR3 sequence: CASRRGGRDTEAFF. The CDR3, as DNA: TGTGCCAGTAGGAGAGGGGGCCGGGACACTGAAGCTTTCTTT.

This chain uses TRBV15 with TRBJ1-2; D uncertain. V was pared by 5 bases and J by 1 base, with 20 bases between. Germline V lookup: CDR1 LNHNV, CDR2 YYDKDF (reference sequence). This CDR3 spans 17 amino acids. In DNA form, the CDR3 reads TGTGCCACCAGCGCCAAAACATTTTCCCATGTTAACTATGGCTACACCTTC. The encoded protein is CATSAKTFSHVNYGYTF.

The genes are TRBV28 and TRBJ2-7; D might be TRBD2 (5 bases). From germline, CDR1 is MDHEN and CDR2 SYDVKM. This CDR3 has 16 amino acids. V was trimmed by 6 bases and J by 3 bases, leaving 21 bases between them. For the CDR3, the DNA is TGTGCCAGCAGGTCCCACCCCGGGAAACTTATCTACGAGCAGTACTTC. Translated: CASRSHPGKLIYEQYF.

V usage is TRBV28 and J usage is TRBJ2-3, with a possible D match to TRBD1 (5 bases). CDR3 length: 15 residues. CDR1 MDHEN and CDR2 SYDVKM come from the germline V gene. Trimming cost V 2 bases and J 1 base, with 10 bases left between them. The CDR3 nucleotides read TGTGCCAGCAGTTTAGGGGCTCCCGGCACAGATACGCAGTATTTT. It specifies CASSLGAPGTDTQYF.

This rearrangement joins TRBV29-1 to TRBJ2-7, with D perhaps matching TRBD1 or TRBD2 (5 bases each). The V end lost 4 bases, the J end lost 0 bases, and 22 bases lay between the germline ends. Germline CDR1 and CDR2: SQVTM and ANQGSEA. The CDR3 length is 17 residues. The CDR3 nucleotides are TGCAGCGTTGGCTGGTGTAAGGGACGGACGAGCTCCTACGAGCAGTACTTC. Amino acid sequence: CSVGWCKGRTSSYEQYF.

The rearrangement uses TRBV4-2 and TRBJ2-1, with D unclear. The CDR3 consists of 15 residues. Germline lookup yields CDR1 LGHNA and CDR2 YNFKEQ. Trimming removed 0 bases at V and 5 bases at J, with 11 bases between. The CDR3 DNA sequence: TGTGCCAGCAGCCAAGATCGGGTATCACACAATGAGCAGTTCTTC. Protein product: CASSQDRVSHNEQFF.

The chain uses TRBV18 and TRBJ2-7; 9 bases match TRBD2. This CDR3 spans 15 amino acids. Germline CDR1 and CDR2: KGHSH and LQKENI. V dropped 2 bases and J dropped 2; count of bases not matched to a gene: 4. The CDR3 loop is CASSPGAGGAYEQYF. CDR3 in DNA: TGTGCCAGCTCACCAGGAGCGGGAGGCGCCTACGAGCAGTACTTC.

This clone was seen only once. V is TRBV4-1 and J is TRBJ1-1, with a weak D call TRBD1 (5 bases). Trimming cost V 1 base and J 4 bases, with 10 bases left between them. From germline, CDR1 is MGHRA and CDR2 YSYEKL. The CDR3 is 14 residues long. The CDR3 is CASSQGQRGTEAFF. The DNA of the CDR3 is TGCGCCAGCAGCCAAGGACAGCGGGGCACTGAAGCTTTCTTT.

V is TRBV9 and J is TRBJ2-7; the D is unclear. V lost 3 bases, J lost 0 bases, and 7 bases lay in between. Germline CDR1 SGDLS, CDR2 YYNGEE. The CDR3 loop spans 13 amino acids. CDR3 region: CASSGGPSYEQYF. CDR3 nucleotide sequence: TGTGCCAGCAGCGGAGGACCCTCCTACGAGCAGTACTTC.

The V and J genes are TRBV10-3 and TRBJ1-2, with TRBD1 matching over 9 bases. V gave up 10 bases and J gave up 6 bases; unmatched junction bases: 9. Germline CDR1 reads ENHRY; CDR2 reads SYGVKD. CDR3 length equals 13 residues. CDR3 protein: CATGQGDRDGYTF. CDR3 bases: TGTGCCACGGGACAGGGAGATCGGGATGGCTACACCTTC.

The chain couples TRBV29-1 to TRBJ2-7, with no clear D. Per germline, CDR1 SQVTM and CDR2 ANQGSEA. This CDR3 has 12 residues. V was cut by 2 bases and J by 3 bases, with 8 bases left in between. CDR3 loop: CSVEKGSYEQYF. CDR3 DNA sequence: TGCAGCGTTGAAAAGGGCAGCTACGAGCAGTACTTC.